Below, 29 T cell receptor beta chains from the same sample are listed, as sequenced in a study of a mutant IDH1 vaccine in newly diagnosed glioma. Time point defined: week 5, during vaccination. The investigators gave 300 ug of mutant IDH1 20-mer peptide in each vaccine dose, together with topical imiquimod. Produced via immunoSEQ multiplex PCR; TCRdb's table is partial and in-frame only. The sample contains 60,000 or so clones, approximately 79% of which appear only once. Which antigens these TCRs recognize remains unknown. Here the sequenced sample was PBMCs, taken from a glioma patient whose treatment included an IDH1 peptide vaccine. Receptor source: a woman aged 18-30 years with glioma. Some clones in this sample may be carry-over from other donors' samples.

This clone appeared once. CDR3 in DNA: TGCGCCAGCAGTGCTCAGGGTTTTCACGGCTACACCTTC. It specifies CASSAQGFHGYTF. The chain employs TRBV10-2 and TRBJ1-2; a weak D match, TRBD1 (5 bases). The V and J ends lost 4 bases and 8 bases respectively, with 14 bases between them. Germline CDR1 reads WSHSY; CDR2 reads SAAADI. This CDR3 contains 13 residues.

The chain is built from TRBV7-8 and TRBJ1-5; 9 positions match TRBD1. The CDR3 is 18 residues long. Germline lookup yields CDR1 SGHVS and CDR2 FQNEAQ. J was trimmed by 0 bases and V by 5 bases; bases with no gene match: 11. The CDR3 region has the DNA TGTGCCAGCAGCATAGGACAGGGGATATCATATAGCAATCAGCCCCAGCATTTT. Translated, it gives CASSIGQGISYSNQPQHF.

The chain is built from TRBV4-2 and TRBJ2-7; 7 bases line up with TRBD1. This CDR3 has 15 residues. Trimming cost V 1 base and J 2 bases; bases outside gene matches: 5. Looked up from germline, CDR1 is LGHNA and CDR2 is YNFKEQ. The CDR3 loop is CASSQGLGQPYEQYF. The CDR3 region has the DNA TGTGCCAGCAGCCAAGGTCTGGGACAGCCCTACGAGCAGTACTTC.

Written as DNA, the CDR3 is TGTGCCAGCACCCAGACAGGGGCGGATGGCTACACCTTC. This translates into CASTQTGADGYTF. The V call is TRBV9, the J call TRBJ1-2; 8 nucleotides line up with TRBD1. Germline lookup yields CDR1 SGDLS and CDR2 YYNGEE. This CDR3 is 13 amino acids long. With 6 bases clipped from V and 6 bases from J, the junction kept 7 bases outside the gene matches. Full variable domain (outside the CDR3, taken from reference TRBV9 and TRBJ1-2): DSGVTQTPKHLITATGQRVTLRCSPRSGDLSVYWYQQSLDQGLQFLIQYYNGEERAKGNILERFSAQQFPDLHSELNLSSLELGDSALYFCASTQTGADGYTFGSGTRLTVV.

This clone was counted only a few times. The V gene is TRBV5-4, the J gene TRBJ2-7, with TRBD1 identical over 7 bases. V lost 2 bases to trimming and J lost 1 base; unmatched junction nucleotides: 3. Per the germline V gene, CDR1 is SGHNT and CDR2 is YYREEE (reference sequence). This CDR3 has 14 amino acids. CDR3 in amino acids: CASSLQGSSYEQYF. The DNA of the CDR3 is TGTGCCAGCAGCTTACAGGGGTCTTCCTACGAGCAGTACTTC.

V gene TRBV6-1 combines with J gene TRBJ2-5, with 11 bases identical to TRBD2. Germline V CDR1 and CDR2: MNHNS, SASEGT. Germline trimming cut 4 bases from V and 5 bases from J; bases unmatched to any gene: 9. This CDR3 contains 16 residues. In DNA form, the CDR3 reads TGTGCCAGCAGTGGCCTAGCGGGAGGACCAACGGAGACCCAGTACTTC. Protein sequence: CASSGLAGGPTETQYF.

This chain links TRBV9 with TRBJ2-7, with D possibly matching TRBD2 (6 bases). CDR1 is SGDLS, CDR2 YYNGEE, per germline. This CDR3 contains 15 residues. V was trimmed by 0 bases and J by 4 bases, leaving 14 bases between them. CDR3 sequence (DNA): TGTGCCAGCAGCGTAGGGGAGGACCCCATATACGAGCAGTACTTC. It encodes CASSVGEDPIYEQYF.

This clone was seen a single time. The chain joins TRBV9 to TRBJ2-7, with D perhaps TRBD2 (6 bases). Germline CDR1 SGDLS, CDR2 YYNGEE. This CDR3 spans 14 amino acids. The V end was cut by 3 bases, the J end by 5 bases, with 15 bases between. The CDR3: CASSGISRGDEQYF. The CDR3 region has the DNA TGTGCCAGCAGCGGAATCTCGCGGGGTGACGAGCAGTACTTC.

This rearrangement joins TRBV5-6 to TRBJ1-1, with a tentative D call TRBD1 (5 bases). V was cut by 0 bases and J by 2 bases, with 8 bases left in between. The V gene's germline CDR1 is SGHDT and CDR2 YYEEEE. CDR3 length: 14 amino acids. The CDR3 region is CASSLGQINTEAFF. The CDR3 DNA reads as TGTGCCAGCAGCTTGGGACAGATAAACACTGAAGCTTTCTTT.

This chain joins TRBV6-1 and TRBJ1-2; 7 positions match TRBD1. Germline CDR1 MNHNS, CDR2 SASEGT. The CDR3 spans 15 residues. Trimming removed 8 bases from V and 4 bases from J; junction bases left unmatched: 13. CDR3 amino acids: CASGQTGLHPYGYTF. The CDR3 DNA follows: TGTGCCAGCGGCCAGACAGGGCTTCACCCCTATGGCTACACCTTC.

Details on this clone: One end of the junction varies from germline; a read error may be responsible. The J gene is TRBJ1-1, the V gene TRBV6-5, with a tentative D call TRBD1 (5 bases). The CDR3 length is 12 residues. The germline gives CDR1 MNHEY, CDR2 SVGAGI. The DNA for the CDR3 is TGTGCCAGCAGTTACCGGGGCGCTGAAGTTTTCTTT. It codes for CASSYRGAEVFF.

The chain joins TRBV19 to TRBJ1-4, with 8 bases identical to TRBD1. J was trimmed by 6 bases and V by 9 bases; bases with no gene match: 3. The CDR3 is 12 residues long. Germline assignment: CDR1 LNHDA and CDR2 SQIVND (reference sequence). The CDR3 region is CASGQGYEKLFF. The CDR3 DNA is TGTGCCAGCGGACAGGGCTATGAAAAACTGTTTTTT.

CDR3 bases: TGTGCTAGTGGCAGACCCCACGAACGCAATATGAACACTGAAGCTTTCTTT. Amino acid sequence: CASGRPHERNMNTEAFF. The rearrangement links TRBV12-5 to TRBJ1-1; D not resolved. From germline, CDR1 is LGHNT and CDR2 FRNRAP. V lost 6 bases to trimming and J lost 0 bases, with 20 bases between them. The CDR3 has 17 amino acids.

The V call is TRBV10-3, the J call TRBJ2-3, with 15 positions matching TRBD2. With 4 bases clipped from V and 4 bases from J, the junction kept 18 bases outside the gene matches. The CDR3 consists of 21 residues. CDR1 and CDR2 from the germline V gene are ENHRY and SYGVKD. The CDR3 here is CAISGRGLAGGTNISADTQYF. CDR3 DNA: TGTGCCATCAGTGGGCGGGGACTAGCGGGAGGAACGAACATCTCCGCAGATACGCAGTATTTT.

This rearrangement joins TRBV7-9 to TRBJ2-5; the match to TRBD2 covers 8 bases. With 1 base clipped from V and 1 base from J, the junction kept 5 bases outside the gene matches. CDR3 size: 16 residues. Germline CDR1 reads SEHNR; CDR2 reads FQNEAQ (reference sequence). The chain's CDR3 is CASSLVEREGQETQYF. The CDR3, as DNA: TGTGCCAGCAGCTTAGTTGAACGGGAGGGCCAAGAGACCCAGTACTTC.

V gene TRBV7-9 combines with J gene TRBJ2-3, with D perhaps given as TRBD1 or TRBD2 (5 bases each). Per the germline V gene, CDR1 is SEHNR and CDR2 is FQNEAQ (reference sequence). The V and J ends lost 3 bases and 3 bases respectively, with 19 bases between them. This CDR3 comprises 17 residues. This CDR3 reads CASSLGHVGVGTDTQYF. CDR3 nucleotide sequence: TGTGCCAGCAGCTTGGGGCACGTGGGAGTTGGTACAGATACGCAGTATTTT.

This sequence joins TRBV5-6 and TRBJ1-4, with D unresolved. V was shortened by 1 base and J by 0 bases, with 19 bases between the two germline ends. The CDR3 contains 19 residues. From germline, CDR1 is SGHDT and CDR2 YYEEEE. The CDR3 region is CASSLQSGSTRSTNEKLFF. In nucleotides, the CDR3 is TGTGCCAGCAGCTTGCAGTCGGGCAGCACTCGATCAACTAATGAAAAACTGTTTTTT.

The chain combines TRBV30 with TRBJ2-7; D is unresolved. The V end was cut by 4 bases, the J end by 2 bases, with 15 bases between. The CDR3 spans 14 residues. Looked up from germline, CDR1 is GTSNPN and CDR2 is SVGIG (reference sequence). The CDR3 bases are TGTGCCTGGACCGATCGTGGCAGAACCTACGAGCAGTACTTC. Residues: CAWTDRGRTYEQYF. Filled out from reference TRBV30 and TRBJ2-7, the complete variable domain reads SQTIHQWPATLVQPVGSPLSLECTVEGTSNPNLYWYRQAAGRGLQLLFYSVGIGQISSEVPQNLSASRPQDRQFILSSKKLLLSDSGFYLCAWTDRGRTYEQYFGPGTRLTVT.

A single count supports this clone. The V call is TRBV29-1, the J call TRBJ2-2; D call uncertain. The CDR3 loop spans 16 amino acids. Trimming took 2 bases from V and 3 from J, leaving 16 bases between them. In germline, CDR1 is SQVTM, CDR2 ANQGSEA. CDR3 nucleotides: TGCAGCGTTGAAACTCGCAGCTGGGATGACACCGGGGAGCTGTTTTTT. Translated: CSVETRSWDDTGELFF.

CDR3 in DNA: TGTGCCAGCAGTGAATACAATGAGCAGTTCTTC. The encoded protein is CASSEYNEQFF. The chain uses TRBV25-1 and TRBJ2-1; D is unclear. This CDR3 contains 11 residues. Deletions cut 0 bases from V and 6 bases from J, with 0 bases between. CDR1 and CDR2 (germline): MGHDK, SYGVNS. The complete variable domain, with remaining parts taken from reference TRBV25-1 and TRBJ2-1, reads EADIYQTPRYLVIGTGKKITLECSQTMGHDKMYWYQQDPGMELHLIHYSYGVNSTEKGDLSSESTVSRIRTEHFPLTLESARPSHTSQYLCASSEYNEQFFGPGTRLTVL.

The chain combines TRBV6-5 with TRBJ1-1, with TRBD1 matching 7 bases. The germline V gene encodes CDR1 MNHEY and CDR2 SVGAGI. There are 15 residues in the CDR3. Unmatched junction bases numbered 3, after V lost 2 bases and J lost 0 bases. The CDR3 here is CASSYEGALNTEAFF. CDR3 nucleotides: TGTGCCAGCAGTTACGAGGGGGCCTTGAACACTGAAGCTTTCTTT.

This clone showed up just once. V usage is TRBV11-2 and J usage is TRBJ2-7, with a possible D match to TRBD1 (6 bases). V was shortened by 8 bases and J by 2 bases, with 16 bases between the two germline ends. This CDR3 is built from 14 residues. CDR1 is SGHAT and CDR2 is FQNNGV in the germline V gene. The CDR3 spells CASESHRATYEQYF. The CDR3 DNA is TGTGCCAGCGAATCTCACAGGGCCACCTACGAGCAGTACTTC. Full variable domain (outside the CDR3, taken from reference TRBV11-2 and TRBJ2-7): EAGVAQSPRYKIIEKRQSVAFWCNPISGHATLYWYQQILGQGPKLLIQFQNNGVVDDSQLPKDRFSAERLKGVDSTLKIQPAKLEDSAVYLCASESHRATYEQYFGPGTRLTVT.

The V call is TRBV19, the J call TRBJ1-1; 8 bases agree with TRBD1. V gave up 6 bases and J gave up 2 bases; unmatched junction bases: 11. The CDR3 runs to 16 residues. From germline, CDR1 is LNHDA and CDR2 SQIVND (reference sequence). CDR3 coding DNA: TGTGCCAGTAGGTTACAGGGGGTCGCAGTTAACACTGAAGCTTTCTTT. Protein: CASRLQGVAVNTEAFF.

V and J are TRBV25-1 and TRBJ2-6; a weak D match, TRBD1 (6 bases). Germline CDR1 is MGHDK and CDR2 is SYGVNS. The length of the CDR3 is 16 residues. V was clipped by 3 bases and J by 0 bases, with 9 bases between them. The CDR3 nucleotides read TGTGCCAGCAGTGATTCCAGGGGCTCTGGGGCCAACGTCCTGACTTTC. Protein sequence: CASSDSRGSGANVLTF.

The gene calls are TRBV9 and TRBJ2-1, with 9 bases aligning to TRBD2. The germline gives CDR1 SGDLS, CDR2 YYNGEE. V trimming: 4 bases; J trimming: 4 bases; junction bases outside the gene matches: 6. This CDR3 is built from 15 residues. The CDR3 here is CASSLAGAAYNEQFF. Written as DNA, the CDR3 is TGTGCCAGCAGCTTAGCGGGAGCAGCATACAATGAGCAGTTCTTC. Looking up the rest from reference TRBV9 and TRBJ2-1 gives the full variable domain: DSGVTQTPKHLITATGQRVTLRCSPRSGDLSVYWYQQSLDQGLQFLIQYYNGEERAKGNILERFSAQQFPDLHSELNLSSLELGDSALYFCASSLAGAAYNEQFFGPGTRLTVL.

J is TRBJ1-1 and V is TRBV7-9; 7 nucleotides match TRBD1. From germline, CDR1 is SEHNR and CDR2 FQNEAQ (reference sequence). This CDR3 has 17 residues. The junction had 16 bases not matched to a gene; V was cut back by 4 bases and J by 5 bases. The CDR3 here is CASSSLTGTFGGTEAFF. The CDR3 region has the DNA TGTGCCAGCAGCTCTCTGACAGGGACCTTCGGAGGGACTGAAGCTTTCTTT.

A remark on this clone: A read error may produce the germline difference seen at one junction end. The chain links TRBV9 to TRBJ1-1; D not certain. Germline CDR1 reads SGDLS; CDR2 reads YYNGEE. This CDR3 has 15 residues. CDR3 loop: CASGVVGGPNTEAFF. The CDR3 bases are TGTGCCAGCGGCGTAGTGGGTGGCCCGAACACTGAAGCTTTCTTT.

The rearrangement uses TRBV7-9 and TRBJ2-7; D possibly corresponds to TRBD2 (5 bases). Germline assignment: CDR1 SEHNR and CDR2 FQNEAQ (reference sequence). The V gene lost 3 bases and the J gene lost 5 bases, with 17 bases spanning the gap. CDR3 length: 15 amino acids. The CDR3 region is CASSLLPGSAHEQYF. The CDR3 region has the DNA TGTGCCAGCAGCTTGCTCCCGGGATCAGCCCACGAGCAGTACTTC. Using reference TRBV7-9 and TRBJ2-7 for the parts outside the CDR3, the full variable domain is DTGVSQNPRHKITKRGQNVTFRCDPISEHNRLYWYRQTLGQGPEFLTYFQNEAQLEKSRLLSDRFSAERPKGSFSTLEIQRTEQGDSAMYLCASSLLPGSAHEQYFGPGTRLTVT.

This CDR3 reads CASSPPGLGTQYF. The CDR3 nucleotides read TGTGCCAGCAGCCCTCCGGGACTGGGGACCCAGTACTTC. The V and J genes are TRBV13 and TRBJ2-5, with a weak D call TRBD2 (6 bases). V lost 5 bases and J lost 7, with 14 bases in between. There are 13 residues in the CDR3. Germline V gene lookup returns CDR1 PRHDT and CDR2 FYEKMQ (reference sequence).